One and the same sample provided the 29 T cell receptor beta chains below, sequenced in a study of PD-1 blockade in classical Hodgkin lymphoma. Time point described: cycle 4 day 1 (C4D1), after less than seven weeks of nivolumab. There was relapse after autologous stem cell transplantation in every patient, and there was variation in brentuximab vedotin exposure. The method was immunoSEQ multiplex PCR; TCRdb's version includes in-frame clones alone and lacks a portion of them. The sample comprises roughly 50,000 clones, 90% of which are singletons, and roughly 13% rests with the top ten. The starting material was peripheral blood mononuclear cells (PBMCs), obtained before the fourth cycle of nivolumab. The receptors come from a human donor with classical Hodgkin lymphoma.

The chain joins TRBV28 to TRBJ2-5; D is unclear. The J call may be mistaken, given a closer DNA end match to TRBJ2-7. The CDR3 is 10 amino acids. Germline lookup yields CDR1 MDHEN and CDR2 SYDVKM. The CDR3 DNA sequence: TGTGCCAGCAGTGGCTACGAGCAGTACTTC. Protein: CASSGYEQYF.

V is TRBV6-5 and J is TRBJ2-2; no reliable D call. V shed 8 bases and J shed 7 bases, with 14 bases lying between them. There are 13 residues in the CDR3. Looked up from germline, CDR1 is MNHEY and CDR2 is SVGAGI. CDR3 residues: CASSPSVIGELFF. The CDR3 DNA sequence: TGTGCCAGCTCCCCTTCGGTGATCGGGGAGCTGTTTTTT.

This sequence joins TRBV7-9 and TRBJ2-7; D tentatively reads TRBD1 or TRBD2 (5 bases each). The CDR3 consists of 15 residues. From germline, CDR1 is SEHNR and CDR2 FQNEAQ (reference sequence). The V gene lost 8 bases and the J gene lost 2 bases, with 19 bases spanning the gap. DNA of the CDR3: TGTGCCAGCCTGGGGGTGGGGCCGGGGACCTACGAGCAGTACTTC. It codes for CASLGVGPGTYEQYF.

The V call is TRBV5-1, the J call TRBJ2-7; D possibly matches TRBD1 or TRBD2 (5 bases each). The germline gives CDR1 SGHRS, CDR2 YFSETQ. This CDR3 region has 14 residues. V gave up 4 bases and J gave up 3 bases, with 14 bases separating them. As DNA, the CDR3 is TGCGCCAGCAGCCCGGGACGGCTAGACTACGAGCAGTACTTC. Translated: CASSPGRLDYEQYF. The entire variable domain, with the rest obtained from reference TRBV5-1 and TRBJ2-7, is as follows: KAGVTQTPRYLIKTRGQQVTLSCSPISGHRSVSWYQQTPGQGLQFLFEYFSETQRNKGNFPGRFSGRQFSNSRSEMNVSTLELGDSALYLCASSPGRLDYEQYFGPGTRLTVT.

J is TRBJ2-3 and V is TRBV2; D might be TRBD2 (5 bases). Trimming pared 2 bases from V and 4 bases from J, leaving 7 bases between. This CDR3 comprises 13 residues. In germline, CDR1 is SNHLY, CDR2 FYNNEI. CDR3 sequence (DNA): TGTGCCAGCAGTGAACAGAGGGCAGATACGCAGTATTTT. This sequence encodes CASSEQRADTQYF.

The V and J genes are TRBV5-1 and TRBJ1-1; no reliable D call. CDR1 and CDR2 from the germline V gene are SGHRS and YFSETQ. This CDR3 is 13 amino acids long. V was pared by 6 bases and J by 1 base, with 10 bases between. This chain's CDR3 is CASTERQNTEAFF. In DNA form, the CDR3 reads TGCGCCAGCACGGAACGACAGAACACTGAAGCTTTCTTT. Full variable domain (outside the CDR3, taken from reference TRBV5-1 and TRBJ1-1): KAGVTQTPRYLIKTRGQQVTLSCSPISGHRSVSWYQQTPGQGLQFLFEYFSETQRNKGNFPGRFSGRQFSNSRSEMNVSTLELGDSALYLCASTERQNTEAFFGQGTRLTVV.

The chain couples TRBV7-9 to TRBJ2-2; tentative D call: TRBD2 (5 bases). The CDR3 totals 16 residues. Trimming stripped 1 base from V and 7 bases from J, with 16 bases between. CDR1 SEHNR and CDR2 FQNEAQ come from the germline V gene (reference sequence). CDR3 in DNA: TGTGCCAGCAGCTTAGGTGGCATTCACCGGGGCGGGGAGCTGTTTTTT. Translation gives CASSLGGIHRGGELFF.

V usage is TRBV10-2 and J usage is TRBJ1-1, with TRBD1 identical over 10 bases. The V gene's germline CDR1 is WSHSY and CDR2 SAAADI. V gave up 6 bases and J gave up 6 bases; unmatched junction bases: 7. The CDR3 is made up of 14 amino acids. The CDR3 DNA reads TGCGCCAGCAGAGTGGGACAGGGGAGAGCTGAAGCTTTCTTT. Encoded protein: CASRVGQGRAEAFF.

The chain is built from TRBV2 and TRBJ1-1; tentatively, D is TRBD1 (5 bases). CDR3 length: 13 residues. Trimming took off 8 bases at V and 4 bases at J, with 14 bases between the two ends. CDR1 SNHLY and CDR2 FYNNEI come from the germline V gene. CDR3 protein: CASLPEGSTEAFF. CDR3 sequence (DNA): TGTGCCAGCCTCCCGGAGGGGTCCACTGAAGCTTTCTTT.

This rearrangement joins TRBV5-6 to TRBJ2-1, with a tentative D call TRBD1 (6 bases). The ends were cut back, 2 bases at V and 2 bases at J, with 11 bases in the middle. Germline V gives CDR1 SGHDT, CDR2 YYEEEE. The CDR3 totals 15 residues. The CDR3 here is CASSFPGVPYNEQFF. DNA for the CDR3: TGTGCCAGCAGCTTCCCAGGGGTCCCCTACAATGAGCAGTTCTTC.

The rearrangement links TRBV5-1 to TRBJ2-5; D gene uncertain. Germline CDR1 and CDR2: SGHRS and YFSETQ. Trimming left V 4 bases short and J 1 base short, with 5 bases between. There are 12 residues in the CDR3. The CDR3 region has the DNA TGCGCCAGCAGCCAACCCCAAGAGACCCAGTACTTC. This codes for CASSQPQETQYF.

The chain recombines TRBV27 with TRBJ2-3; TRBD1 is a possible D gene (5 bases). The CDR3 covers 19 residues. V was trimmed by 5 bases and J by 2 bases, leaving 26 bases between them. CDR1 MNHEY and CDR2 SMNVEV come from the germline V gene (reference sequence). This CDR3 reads CASSGGGRALPKATDTQYF. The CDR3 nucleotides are TGTGCCAGCAGTGGTGGTGGCAGGGCCCTTCCTAAGGCCACAGATACGCAGTATTTT.

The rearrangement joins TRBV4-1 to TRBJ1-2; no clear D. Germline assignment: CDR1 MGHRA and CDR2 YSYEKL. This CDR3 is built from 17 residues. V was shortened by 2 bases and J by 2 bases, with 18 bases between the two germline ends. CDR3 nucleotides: TGCGCCAGCAGCCAACGCGAACAAGCGAGATCGAACTATGGCTACACCTTC. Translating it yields CASSQREQARSNYGYTF.

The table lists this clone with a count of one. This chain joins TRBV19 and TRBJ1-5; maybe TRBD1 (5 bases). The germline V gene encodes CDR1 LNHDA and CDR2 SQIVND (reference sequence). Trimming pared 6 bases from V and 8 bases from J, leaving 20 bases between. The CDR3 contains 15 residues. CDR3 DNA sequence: TGTGCCAGTAGCTCTGGGAGGGGCCCTAATGAGCCCCAGCATTTT. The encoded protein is CASSSGRGPNEPQHF.

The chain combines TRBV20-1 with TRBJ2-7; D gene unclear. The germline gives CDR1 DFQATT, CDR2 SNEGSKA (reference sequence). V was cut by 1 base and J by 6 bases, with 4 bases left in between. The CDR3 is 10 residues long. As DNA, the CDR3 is TGCAGTGCTAGAGGTGGCGAGCAGTACTTC. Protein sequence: CSARGGEQYF.

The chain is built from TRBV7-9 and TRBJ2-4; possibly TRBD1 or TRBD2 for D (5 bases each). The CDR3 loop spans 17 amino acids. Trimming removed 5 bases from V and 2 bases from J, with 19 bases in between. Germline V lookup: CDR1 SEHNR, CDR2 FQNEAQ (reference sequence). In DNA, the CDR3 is TGTGCCAGCAGCCCCCTGGAAACAGGACTTTCCAAAAACATTCAGTACTTC. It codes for CASSPLETGLSKNIQYF.

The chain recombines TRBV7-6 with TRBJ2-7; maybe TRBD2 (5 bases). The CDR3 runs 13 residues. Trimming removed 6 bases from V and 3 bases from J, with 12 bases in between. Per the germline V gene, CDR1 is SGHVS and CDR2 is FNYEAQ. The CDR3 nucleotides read TGTGCCAGCAGTCGGACTTCCTTCTACGAGCAGTACTTC. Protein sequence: CASSRTSFYEQYF.

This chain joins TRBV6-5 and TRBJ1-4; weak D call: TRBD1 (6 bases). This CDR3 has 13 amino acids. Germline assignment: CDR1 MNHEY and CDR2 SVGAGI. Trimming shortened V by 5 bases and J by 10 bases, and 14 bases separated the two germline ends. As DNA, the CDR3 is TGTGCCAGCAGTGAGTCAGGGGTACGAAAACTGTTTTTT. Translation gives CASSESGVRKLFF.

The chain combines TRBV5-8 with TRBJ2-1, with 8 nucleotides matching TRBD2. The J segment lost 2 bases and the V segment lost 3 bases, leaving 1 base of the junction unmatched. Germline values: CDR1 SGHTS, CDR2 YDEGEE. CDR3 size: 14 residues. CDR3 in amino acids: CASSSGLAYNEQFF. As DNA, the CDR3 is TGTGCCAGCAGCTCGGGACTAGCCTACAATGAGCAGTTCTTC.

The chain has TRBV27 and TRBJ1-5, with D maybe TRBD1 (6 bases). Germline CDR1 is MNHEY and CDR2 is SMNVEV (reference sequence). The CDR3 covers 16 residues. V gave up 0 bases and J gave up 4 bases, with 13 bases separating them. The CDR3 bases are TGTGCCAGCAGTTTATCATACTCCCAGGGGAATCAGCCCCAGCATTTT. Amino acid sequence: CASSLSYSQGNQPQHF.

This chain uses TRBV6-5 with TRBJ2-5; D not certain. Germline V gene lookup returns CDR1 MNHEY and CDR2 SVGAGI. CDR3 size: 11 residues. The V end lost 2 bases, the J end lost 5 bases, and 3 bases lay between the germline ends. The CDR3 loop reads CASSYGETQYF. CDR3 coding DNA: TGTGCCAGCAGTTACGGGGAGACCCAGTACTTC.

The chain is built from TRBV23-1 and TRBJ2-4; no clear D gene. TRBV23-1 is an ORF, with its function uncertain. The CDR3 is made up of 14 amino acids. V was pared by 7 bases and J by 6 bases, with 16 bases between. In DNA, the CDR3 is TGCGCCAGCACCAACCTAGTTTTCGTAAACATTCAGTACTTC. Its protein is CASTNLVFVNIQYF.

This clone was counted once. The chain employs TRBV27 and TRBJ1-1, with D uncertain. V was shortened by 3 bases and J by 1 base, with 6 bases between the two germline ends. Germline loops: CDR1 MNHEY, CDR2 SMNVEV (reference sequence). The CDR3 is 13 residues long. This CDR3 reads CASSFRGNTEAFF. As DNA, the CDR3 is TGTGCCAGCAGTTTTCGGGGGAACACTGAAGCTTTCTTT.

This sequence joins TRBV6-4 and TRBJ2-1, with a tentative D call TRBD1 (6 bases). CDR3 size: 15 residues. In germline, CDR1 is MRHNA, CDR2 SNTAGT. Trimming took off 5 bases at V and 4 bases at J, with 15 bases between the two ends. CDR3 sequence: CASSLRDTIYNEQFF. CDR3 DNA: TGTGCCAGCAGTCTCCGGGACACGATATACAATGAGCAGTTCTTC.

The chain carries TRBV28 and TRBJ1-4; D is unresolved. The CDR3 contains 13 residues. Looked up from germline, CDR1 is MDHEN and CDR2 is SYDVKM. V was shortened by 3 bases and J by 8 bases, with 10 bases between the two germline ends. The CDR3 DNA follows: TGTGCCAGCAGTTTTGTCTCCTCCGAAAAACTGTTTTTT. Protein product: CASSFVSSEKLFF.

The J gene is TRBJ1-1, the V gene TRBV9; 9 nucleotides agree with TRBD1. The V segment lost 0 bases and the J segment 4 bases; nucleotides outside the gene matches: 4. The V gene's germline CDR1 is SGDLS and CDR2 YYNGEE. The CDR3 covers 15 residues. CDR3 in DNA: TGTGCCAGCAGCGTAGGGGACAGGGATTTCACTGAAGCTTTCTTT. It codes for CASSVGDRDFTEAFF.

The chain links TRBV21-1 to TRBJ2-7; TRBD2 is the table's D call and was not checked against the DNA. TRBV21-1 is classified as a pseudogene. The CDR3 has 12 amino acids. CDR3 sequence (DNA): TGTGCCAGCTGGGCGGGAGGGCCCGAGCAGTACTTC. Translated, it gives CASWAGGPEQYF.

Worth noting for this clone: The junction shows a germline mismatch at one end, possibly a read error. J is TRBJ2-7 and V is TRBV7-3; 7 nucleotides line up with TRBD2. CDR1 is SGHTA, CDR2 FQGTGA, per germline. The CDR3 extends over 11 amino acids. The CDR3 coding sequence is TGTGCCAGCAGCTTTGGGGCGGGAGAAGGCTTC. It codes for CASSFGAGEGF. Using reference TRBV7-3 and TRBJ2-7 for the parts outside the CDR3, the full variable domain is GAGVSQTPSNKVTEKGKYVELRCDPISGHTALYWYRQSLGQGPEFLIYFQGTGAADDSGLPNDRFFAVRPEGSVSTLKIQRTERGDSAVYLCASSFGAGEGFGPGTRLTVT.

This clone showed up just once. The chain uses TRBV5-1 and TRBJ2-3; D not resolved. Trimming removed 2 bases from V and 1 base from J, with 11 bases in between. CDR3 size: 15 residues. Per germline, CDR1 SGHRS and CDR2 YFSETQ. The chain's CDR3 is CASSFFVPGTDTQYF. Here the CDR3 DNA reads TGCGCCAGCAGCTTCTTCGTCCCGGGCACAGATACGCAGTATTTT.